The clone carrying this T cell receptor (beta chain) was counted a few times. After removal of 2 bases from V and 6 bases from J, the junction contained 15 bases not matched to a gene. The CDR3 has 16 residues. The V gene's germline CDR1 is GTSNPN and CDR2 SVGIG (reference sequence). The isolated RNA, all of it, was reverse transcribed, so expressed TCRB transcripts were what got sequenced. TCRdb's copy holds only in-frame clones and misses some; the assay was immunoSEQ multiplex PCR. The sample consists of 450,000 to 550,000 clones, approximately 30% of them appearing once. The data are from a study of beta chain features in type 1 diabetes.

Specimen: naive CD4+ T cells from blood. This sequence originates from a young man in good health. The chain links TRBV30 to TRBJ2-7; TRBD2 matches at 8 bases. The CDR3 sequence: CAWSKGGPWREAEQYF. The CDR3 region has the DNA TGTGCCTGGAGTAAGGGGGGCCCTTGGCGGGAGGCCGAGCAGTACTTC. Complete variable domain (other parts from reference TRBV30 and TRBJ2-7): SQTIHQWPATLVQPVGSPLSLECTVEGTSNPNLYWYRQAAGRGLQLLFYSVGIGQISSEVPQNLSASRPQDRQFILSSKKLLLSDSGFYLCAWSKGGPWREAEQYFGPGTRLTVT.